Given below is one TCR beta chain in context. The sample has other DNA sequences that encode this CDR3 too. Clones were read by immunoSEQ multiplex PCR, and TCRdb kept only the in-frame ones, dropping some. The table lists some 200,000 clones, about 91% of them singletons. This specimen belongs to a study of blood T cell repertoires in COVID-19. Germline CDR1 is MNHEY and CDR2 is SMNVEV (reference sequence). This CDR3 has 14 residues. The V gene lost 5 bases and the J gene lost 4 bases, with 14 bases spanning the gap. The source of this sequence is a woman aged 18-35 years who had recovered from COVID-19. The rearrangement joins TRBV27 to TRBJ1-1; the D gene is possibly TRBD1 (5 bases). Source material: PBMCs or T cells enriched from blood (not recorded which). CDR3 coding DNA: TGTGCCAGCAGTCCCCAGGGCGACGGCACTGAAGCTTTCTTT. Amino acids: CASSPQGDGTEAFF.